Below are 12 T cell receptor beta chains sequenced from a single sample in a study of T cells in tuberculosis. The time point denotes: new active TB diagnosis, blood taken before or within 7 days of starting treatment. Sequencing was performed with immunoSEQ multiplex PCR; in TCRdb, only in-frame clones are kept and a portion is missing. The sample lists under 40,000 clones; roughly 94% were seen once. This material consisted of PBMCs, taken at tuberculosis diagnosis. All receptors come from an adult with tuberculosis.

The chain carries TRBV6-5 and TRBJ2-7, with TRBD1 matching 8 bases. CDR3 length: 14 residues. CDR1 and CDR2 (germline): MNHEY, SVGAGI. J was trimmed by 4 bases and V by 5 bases; bases with no gene match: 7. The CDR3 is CASSTLQGGYEQYF. Written as DNA, the CDR3 is TGTGCCAGCAGTACCTTACAGGGGGGATACGAGCAGTACTTC.

The gene calls are TRBV27 and TRBJ1-1; TRBD1 is a possible D gene (5 bases). The CDR3 runs 14 residues. Trimming took off 5 bases at V and 2 bases at J, with 12 bases between the two ends. The germline CDR1 and CDR2 sequences are MNHEY and SMNVEV (reference sequence). In nucleotides, the CDR3 is TGTGCCAGCAGTCTAGGACATAAAAACACTGAAGCTTTCTTT. It specifies CASSLGHKNTEAFF.

This chain joins TRBV10-3 and TRBJ1-3, with a possible D match to TRBD1 (6 bases). Between the trimmed V and J ends, which lost 9 bases and 0 bases, there was a span of 12 bases. Germline values: CDR1 ENHRY, CDR2 SYGVKD. This CDR3 region has 14 residues. Here the CDR3 reads CAMGQGSSGNTIYF. CDR3 in DNA: TGTGCCATGGGTCAGGGGTCCTCTGGAAACACCATATATTTT.

The sample holds one count of this clone. The CDR3 sequence is CASRDRVAYGYTF. As DNA, the CDR3 is TGTGCCAGCAGGGACAGGGTTGCCTATGGCTACACCTTC. This chain uses TRBV6-5 with TRBJ1-2, with 8 nucleotides matching TRBD1. The CDR3 runs to 13 residues. CDR1 and CDR2 from the germline V gene are MNHEY and SVGAGI. Trimming removed 6 bases from V and 4 bases from J; junction bases left unmatched: 4.

The chain employs TRBV7-8 and TRBJ1-1; 8 positions agree with TRBD1. V gave up 5 bases and J gave up 5 bases; unmatched junction bases: 10. The CDR3 totals 15 residues. Germline V lookup: CDR1 SGHVS, CDR2 FQNEAQ. CDR3 in amino acids: CASSVDGQGRTEAFF. DNA for the CDR3: TGTGCCAGCAGCGTAGATGGACAGGGTCGGACTGAAGCTTTCTTT.

The genes are TRBV18 and TRBJ1-1; 8 nucleotides align to TRBD1. The CDR3 extends over 17 amino acids. J lost 1 base, V lost 3 bases, and 10 bases had no gene match. Per the germline V gene, CDR1 is KGHSH and CDR2 is LQKENI. The CDR3 nucleotides read TGTGCCAGCTCACCGAACAGGGGGGGAAGACCGAACACTGAAGCTTTCTTT. This translates into CASSPNRGGRPNTEAFF. The full variable domain, with the rest looked up from reference TRBV18 and TRBJ1-1, is NAGVMQNPRHLVRRRGQEARLRCSPMKGHSHVYWYRQLPEEGLKFMVYLQKENIIDESGMPKERFSAEFPKEGPSILRIQQVVRGDSAAYFCASSPNRGGRPNTEAFFGQGTRLTVV.

The chain joins TRBV7-2 to TRBJ1-2; a weak D match, TRBD1 (6 bases). The CDR3 runs to 14 residues. V lost 3 bases to trimming and J lost 3 bases, with 11 bases between them. Per the germline V gene, CDR1 is SGHTA and CDR2 is FQGNSA. DNA for the CDR3: TGTGCCAGCAGCTTTGGACAGTTTTACTATGGCTACACCTTC. Its protein product is CASSFGQFYYGYTF. Based on the CDR3 plus reference TRBV7-2 and TRBJ1-2, the full variable domain is GAGVSQSPSNKVTEKGKDVELRCDPISGHTALYWYRQSLGQGLEFLIYFQGNSAPDKSGLPSDRFSAERTGGSVSTLTIQRTQQEDSAVYLCASSFGQFYYGYTFGSGTRLTVV.

V is TRBV6-5 and J is TRBJ2-7, with TRBD2 identical over 8 bases. The CDR3 runs to 14 residues. Trimming removed 4 bases from V and 2 bases from J; junction bases left unmatched: 4. CDR1 and CDR2 from the germline V gene are MNHEY and SVGAGI. In DNA form, the CDR3 reads TGTGCCAGCAGTTCCGCGGGGGGCCCCTACGAGCAGTACTTC. Residues: CASSSAGGPYEQYF.

Remarks on this clone: The germline gene is not matched at one end of the junction; a read error may be the cause. The chain joins TRBV5-1 to TRBJ2-4; 8 bases line up with TRBD2. Germline lookup yields CDR1 SGHRS and CDR2 YFSETQ. The CDR3 is 17 amino acids. This CDR3 reads CASTLGSGGFAKNIQYF. DNA of the CDR3: TGCGCCAGCACCTTGGGAAGCGGGGGCTTCGCCAAAAACATTCAGTACTTC. Drawing the rest from reference TRBV5-1 and TRBJ2-4, the complete variable domain is KAGVTQTPRYLIKTRGQQVTLSCSPISGHRSVSWYQQTPGQGLQFLFEYFSETQRNKGNFPGRFSGRQFSNSRSEMNVSTLELGDSALYLCASTLGSGGFAKNIQYFGAGTRLSVL.

The chain is built from TRBV5-8 and TRBJ1-1; the D is unclear. Trimming shortened V by 3 bases and J by 11 bases, and 14 bases separated the two germline ends. CDR3 size: 12 residues. Germline V lookup: CDR1 SGHTS, CDR2 YDEGEE. CDR3: CASSWLGSEAFF. CDR3 DNA sequence: TGTGCCAGCAGCTGGCTTGGATCGGAGGCTTTCTTT.

The gene calls are TRBV5-6 and TRBJ1-3; 9 bases fit TRBD1. The ends lost 0 bases at V and 9 bases at J; junction bases unmatched: 7. Germline loops: CDR1 SGHDT, CDR2 YYEEEE. The CDR3 loop spans 15 amino acids. CDR3 residues: CASSLEGQGRGTIYF. DNA for the CDR3: TGTGCCAGCAGCTTGGAGGGACAGGGAAGAGGCACCATATATTTT. Complete variable domain (other parts from reference TRBV5-6 and TRBJ1-3): DAGVTQSPTHLIKTRGQQVTLRCSPKSGHDTVSWYQQALGQGPQFIFQYYEEEERQRGNFPDRFSGHQFPNYSSELNVNALLLGDSALYLCASSLEGQGRGTIYFGEGSWLTVV.

This CDR3 is CATSNPKGLAGEPQETQYF. CDR3 coding DNA: TGTGCCACCTCAAACCCAAAGGGACTAGCGGGGGAGCCCCAAGAGACCCAGTACTTC. This chain joins TRBV10-3 and TRBJ2-5, with 14 bases aligning to TRBD2. Germline V gene data show CDR1 as ENHRY and CDR2 as SYGVKD. The CDR3 contains 19 residues. The V segment lost 10 bases and the J segment 1 base; nucleotides outside the gene matches: 17.